The T cell receptor beta chain under discussion was sequenced for a study of cytomegalovirus exposure and HLA in healthy donors (dated by TCRdb to between 2016 and 2019). Background on the whole study: An earlier analysis of roughly 500 of the donors reported approximately 300 Gb of sequence data and 95 million to 140 million unique TCR beta sequences obtained from approximately 180 million T cells. Roughly 300 gigabases of sequencing data and 70 million to 85 million unique TCR sequences were included in an early release covering several hundred HLA-typed donors. Of the 350 to 450 genotyped donors, roughly 76% were placed in the genetic ancestry cluster associated with self-reported Caucasian donors. The study aimed to test whether signatures of past pathogen exposure could be identified by cataloging public T cell receptors. The study profiled the T cell repertoires of 500 to 800 subjects by immunosequencing and related them to cytomegalovirus serostatus. In addition to the first cohort of 500 to 850 subjects, a separate validation cohort of approximately 110 different subjects was used. To predict cytomegalovirus infection status, the study combined high-throughput TCR immunosequencing, statistical association of individual TCRs with disease status, and machine learning. In a later analysis, previously published TCR beta repertoires from 550 to 750 donors were re-analyzed and high-resolution HLA genotyping was added so that TCR occurrence patterns could be studied. Rather than using new phenotypic data, the later analysis identified candidate immune exposures from TCR beta sequences and from how often those sequences occurred across donors. An earlier analysis of roughly 600 of the donors used high-throughput TCR beta sequencing to judge whether each TCR beta V gene segment behaved as functional or pseudogenic. Donor age, sex, ethnicity and CMV serostatus were compiled together with the repertoire data. A later genetic analysis took genome-wide SNP genotypes for 398 of the 666 donors and used that subset as a discovery cohort. All discovery cohort repertoires had been generated using a single sequencing platform. Class I and class II HLA loci were covered by the typing at four-digit resolution. The number of donors typed differed by locus, with about 629-640 for A, B, C, DRB1 and DQB1, roughly 550 for DQA1, 606 for DPA1, and around 450 for DPB1. Roughly five DR-DQ haplotypes were treated as single units for association and clustering because of strong linkage in the cohort. On average, around 240,000 unique TCR beta nucleotide sequences were sequenced per donor among more than 350 genotyped donors of the cohort, with 15% to 20% of those sequences being non-productive.

The cohort comprised some 700 healthy bone marrow donors. Cohort members were all nominally healthy when sampled, although unrecorded immune exposures were likely present. Of the 666 cohort members, about 290 had a positive CMV serostatus and approximately 400 had a negative one, while no CMV serostatus was recorded for the donor. A peripheral blood sample was provided by each donor, and peripheral blood mononuclear cells were used for TCR beta sequencing. Genomic DNA was extracted from the blood cell samples with the Qiagen DNeasy Blood Extraction Kit. Libraries came from the immunoSEQ multiplex PCR assay. For the multiplex PCR, a mixture combining 60 forward primers for TCR Vbeta segments and 13 reverse primers for TCR Jbeta segments was used. A multiplex PCR assay on genomic DNA amplified the CDR3 region of rearranged TCR beta genes. On the Illumina HiSeq System, the amplified TCR beta libraries were sequenced as 87-base-pair reads. In the authors' own workflow: Across the 670 or so repertoires, a later analysis counted tens of millions of unique TCR beta chains, some 11 million of which were shared by at least two donors. To remove PCR and sequencing errors, raw reads were error-corrected and collapsed into unique sequences using a nearest-neighbor algorithm that merged closely related sequences. To assign V, D and J gene segments, CDR3 sequences were aligned to IMGT reference sequences. Each retained sequence needed at least a six-nucleotide match to both a V gene segment and a J gene segment. Rearrangements were called productive when the CDR3 lacked stop codons and stayed in frame with V and J; all others were non-productive. CDR3 was defined according to IMGT convention as the region running from the second conserved V-encoded cysteine to the conserved J-encoded phenylalanine. In an earlier analysis of just under 600 of the donors, sequences lacking an unambiguous match to a single V gene segment were excluded. An earlier analysis of several hundred of the donors classified V segments as functional when productive rearrangements were above 56.7% and as segregating when the standard deviation between donors was above 5%. A statistical classification framework was built for diagnosing cytomegalovirus status from the catalog of TCR beta chain sequences. In a later analysis, V and J genes were assigned by comparing TCR nucleotide sequences against IMGT/GENE-DB human TR gene sequences. Using the TCRdist pipeline, a later analysis assigned CDR3 sequences along with most-parsimonious VDJ recombination scenarios. A later analysis defined each TCR beta chain by its CDR3 amino acid sequence plus V-gene family, and excluded reads lacking a unique V-gene family. A later analysis removed several hundred highly shared, low-generation-probability nucleotide sequences to deal with suspected cross-contamination and a sequencing artifact. In a later analysis, a clonal expansion index was calculated for each public chain from normalized within-repertoire ranks of inferred template counts. A later analysis computed generation probabilities with a VDJ recombination model fitted to out-of-frame rearrangements, and checked the results against IGoR. Hypergeometric tests were used in a later analysis to score TCR-TCR, TCR-HLA and TCR-CMV co-occurrence, with a repertoire-size bias correction applied to the TCR pairs. To estimate false discovery rates, a later analysis permuted the HLA or CMV assignments 20 times. In a later analysis, co-occurring TCRs were grouped using DBSCAN, with TCRdist sequence similarity added in when clustering inside HLA-allele-positive subsets. Repertoires with fewer than 30,000 or more than 120,000 public chains were left out of co-occurrence clustering, as were five repertoires with anomalous nucleotide sharing. As stored in TCRdb, this immuneACCESS dataset retains in-frame rearrangements with V and J assigned. A fraction of the clones does not appear; measured against another copy, unresolved V genes explain less than half of the discrepancy, and the remainder lacks a known reason. The DNA was the basis for D and trimming; V, J and clone size are from that table. For this sample there are under 250,000 clones; 70% to 90% appear just once. Of the sample, 1.3% is held by the ten largest clones.

The paper's findings and limits, for the study overall: A later analysis found that HLA-associated TCR beta chains were more clonally expanded and had lower generation probabilities than equally common non-associated chains. The sequencing pipeline was judged likely to have produced a cluster of highly shared sequence variants as a technical artifact. Because some donors lacked HLA typing at each locus, the association tests relied only on the typed subset. It was suggested by the authors that the approach could potentially be generalized to other disease states and immunological phenotypes. In a later analysis, some 18,000 TCR beta sequences were associated with specific HLA alleles at a false discovery rate of 0.05. Most CMV-associated TCR beta chains appeared to be HLA-restricted in a later analysis, and the HLA associations seemed to be driven largely by CMV exposure. Broadly in line with IMGT annotations, most TCR beta V segments showed up in productive rearrangements about 90% or about 30% of the time in an earlier analysis of around 600 of the donors. The cohort was sequenced for TCR beta chains only, and without alpha or paired-chain data the features that could be detected were limited. When HLA alleles, especially DR and DQ, strongly co-occurred, attributing TCR associations to individual alleles was difficult. CMV serostatus was the only immune exposure information available for the cohort. The study gave a list of over 150 TCR beta chains associated with cytomegalovirus. Cytomegalovirus status was reported to be diagnosed by the classifier with high specificity and sensitivity in both the original and validation cohorts. In a later genetic analysis, fewer N-insertions in productive TCRs were reported among donors in an Asian-associated ancestry cluster than the approximately 670-donor mean. Correlated functional status among segregating V segments might reflect linkage disequilibrium, but an unknown experimental factor could not be ruled out. A later genetic analysis associated a missense DCLRE1C variant with V-gene and J-gene trimming of TCR beta chains, and an independent cohort replicated the association. A few of the identified cytomegalovirus-associated TCR beta chains were confirmed in vitro to be specific for cytomegalovirus antigens. In a later analysis, the rate of TCR association differed among HLA loci, with DRB1 alleles having the most associated TCRs and HLA-C alleles having the fewest. A further reported finding was that TCR beta sequences accurately predicted the HLA-A and HLA-B alleles for most subjects in the first cohort. A later analysis reported that several top co-occurrence clusters appeared linked to parvovirus B19, influenza, CMV and Epstein-Barr virus. The presence/absence analyses assumed that sequencing depth was roughly uniform across donors, and that assumption may not be true. Most TCR sequences were observed very rarely across donors, whereas some public TCRs were present in many individuals. Because counts were too low, seventeen rarely observed V segments, including chromosome 9 orphons, were excluded from the earlier analysis of some 590 of the donors.

This clone has just one count. No antigen is known for it. No qualities accompany the bases; no much larger clone lies one base away. The receptor was derived from a human donor in good health. Sequenced: PBMCs.

The base sequence is TGTGCCAGCAGTCCGATCGTTTCCAGGGATATAGGCAAAGAGACCCAGTACTTC. The translation is CASSPIVSRDIGKETQYF. Recombination linked TRBV27 to TRBJ2-5; TRBD1 might be the D gene, on 5 matching bases. The CDR3 numbers 18 residues from cysteine through phenylalanine. Kept here is only the CDR3 DNA, which spans 54 bases and is read in frame from base 1. CDR1 is given as MNHEY and CDR2 as SMNVEV, both from the germline V gene (reference sequence). Deletion took 5 bases off V and 3 bases off J, with a span of 25 bases between the germline ends.